The next 27 T cell receptor beta chains were all read from a single sample in a study of immune evolution from preneoplasia to lung adenocarcinoma. Generated by immunoSEQ multiplex PCR, the TCRdb table keeps only in-frame clones and is missing some. The sample gives about 3,700 clones, more than 75% of which show up once; approximately 7% is in the top ten. Sequenced input: FFPE invasive lung adenocarcinoma tissue. These TCRs come from a person between 70 and 80 years old with invasive lung adenocarcinoma.

V is TRBV6-6 and J is TRBJ2-1, with D hard to call. CDR3 length: 13 amino acids. Germline CDR1 is MNHNY and CDR2 is SVGAGI (reference sequence). Trimming removed 2 bases from V and 4 bases from J, with 6 bases in between. Here the CDR3 reads CASSYDLYNEQFF. DNA of the CDR3: TGTGCCAGCAGTTACGACCTTTACAATGAGCAGTTCTTC.

This clone was counted only a few times. The CDR3 region is CASSYSGTGGDNGYTF. The CDR3 DNA reads as TGTGCCAGCAGTTACTCCGGGACAGGGGGCGACAATGGCTACACCTTC. V is TRBV6-6 and J is TRBJ1-2, with TRBD1 matching over 12 bases. V shed 0 bases and J 6 bases; nucleotides not matched to a gene: 5. CDR1 and CDR2 (germline): MNHNY, SVGAGI (reference sequence). CDR3 length: 16 residues.

The chain couples TRBV19 to TRBJ2-3; D may be TRBD1 (5 bases). Per the germline V gene, CDR1 is LNHDA and CDR2 is SQIVND (reference sequence). Trimming removed 5 bases at V and 1 base at J, with 16 bases between. CDR3 length equals 16 residues. CDR3 region: CASSGSTVSGTDTQYF. DNA for the CDR3: TGTGCCAGTAGTGGGTCGACAGTCTCTGGCACAGATACGCAGTATTTT. Based on the CDR3 plus reference TRBV19 and TRBJ2-3, the full variable domain is DGGITQSPKYLFRKEGQNVTLSCEQNLNHDAMYWYRQDPGQGLRLIYYSQIVNDFQKGDIAEGYSVSREKKESFPLTVTSAQKNPTAFYLCASSGSTVSGTDTQYFGPGTRLTVL.

The chain has TRBV10-1 and TRBJ2-7; 8 positions match TRBD2. Per germline, CDR1 WNHNN and CDR2 SYGVQD (reference sequence). The CDR3 consists of 14 residues. Trimming removed 6 bases from V and 6 bases from J; junction bases left unmatched: 10. CDR3 in DNA: TGCGCCAGCAGCCCGGGACTAGGTATTAGCGAGCAGTACTTC. Its translation is CASSPGLGISEQYF.

This rearrangement joins TRBV7-2 to TRBJ2-7; 9 bases match TRBD1. The V gene end was trimmed by 3 bases and the J gene end by 2 bases; junction bases not matched to a gene: 2. Germline values: CDR1 SGHTA, CDR2 FQGNSA. The CDR3 covers 14 residues. The CDR3 region is CASSLGQGTYEQYF. CDR3 DNA sequence: TGTGCCAGCAGCTTGGGACAGGGTACCTACGAGCAGTACTTC.

Here the CDR3 DNA reads TGCAGCGTCTCGGGACTAGCGGGAGTTTCCCAAGAGACCCAGTACTTC. Translation: CSVSGLAGVSQETQYF. The chain couples TRBV29-1 to TRBJ2-5; 14 nucleotides line up with TRBD2. CDR3 length equals 16 residues. J was trimmed by 1 base and V by 6 bases; bases with no gene match: 7. Per germline, CDR1 SQVTM and CDR2 ANQGSEA.

The CDR3 region has the DNA TGTGCCAGCAGCCACGACGGGAGCAATCAGCCCCAGCATTTT. Amino acid sequence: CASSHDGSNQPQHF. The V gene is TRBV9, the J gene TRBJ1-5; D remains unclear. Germline V lookup: CDR1 SGDLS, CDR2 YYNGEE. The CDR3 is made up of 14 amino acids. Trimming stripped 4 bases from V and 1 base from J, with 9 bases between.

The rearrangement links TRBV9 to TRBJ2-5; TRBD2 matches at 9 bases. V shed 3 bases and J 2 bases; nucleotides not matched to a gene: 8. Germline V gives CDR1 SGDLS, CDR2 YYNGEE. CDR3 length: 16 residues. This CDR3 is CASSAGTSYPQETQYF. The CDR3 region has the DNA TGTGCCAGCAGCGCTGGGACTAGCTACCCTCAAGAGACCCAGTACTTC.

The V gene is TRBV11-2, the J gene TRBJ1-1; D call uncertain. The CDR3 has 11 amino acids. V lost 5 bases, J lost 3 bases, and 4 bases lay in between. Germline V gene lookup returns CDR1 SGHAT and CDR2 FQNNGV. CDR3: CASSIDTEAFF. The CDR3 nucleotides are TGTGCCAGCAGCATCGACACTGAAGCTTTCTTT.

The V call is TRBV5-8, the J call TRBJ1-1; D gene uncertain. This CDR3 has 13 residues. V was pared by 4 bases and J by 6 bases, with 13 bases between. CDR1 is SGHTS and CDR2 is YDEGEE in the germline V gene. The CDR3 here is CASSPRKVSEAFF. The CDR3 DNA sequence: TGTGCCAGCAGCCCGCGAAAGGTTTCTGAAGCTTTCTTT. The full variable domain, its missing parts supplied by reference TRBV5-8 and TRBJ1-1, is EAGVTQSPTHLIKTRGQQATLRCSPISGHTSVYWYQQALGLGLQFLLWYDEGEERNRGNFPPRFSGRQFPNYSSELNVNALELEDSALYLCASSPRKVSEAFFGQGTRLTVV.

The V and J genes are TRBV9 and TRBJ2-3; the match to TRBD1 covers 7 bases. Germline V gene sequence: CDR1 SGDLS, CDR2 YYNGEE. CDR3 length equals 14 residues. Unmatched junction bases numbered 9, after V lost 3 bases and J lost 8 bases. The CDR3 loop is CASSAGTALGTQYF. The CDR3 DNA reads TGTGCCAGCAGCGCAGGGACAGCCCTCGGTACGCAGTATTTT. The variable domain in full, with the rest retrieved from reference TRBV9 and TRBJ2-3, is DSGVTQTPKHLITATGQRVTLRCSPRSGDLSVYWYQQSLDQGLQFLIQYYNGEERAKGNILERFSAQQFPDLHSELNLSSLELGDSALYFCASSAGTALGTQYFGPGTRLTVL.

A single count supports this clone. The chain links TRBV6-1 to TRBJ2-1; 8 nucleotides match TRBD2. The CDR3 is made up of 15 amino acids. Germline assignment: CDR1 MNHNS and CDR2 SASEGT. J was trimmed by 4 bases and V by 3 bases; bases with no gene match: 5. CDR3 residues: CASSDGGGRYNEQFF. The DNA of the CDR3 is TGTGCCAGCAGTGACGGCGGGGGGAGGTACAATGAGCAGTTCTTC.

This clone showed up just a few times. This chain links TRBV11-1 with TRBJ1-1, with unresolved D. Germline V gene lookup returns CDR1 SGHAT and CDR2 FQDESV (reference sequence). The CDR3 contains 12 residues. V was clipped by 1 base and J by 7 bases, with 7 bases between them. CDR3 residues: CASSLEGFEAFF. CDR3 nucleotides: TGTGCCAGCAGCTTAGAAGGGTTTGAAGCTTTCTTT. The variable domain in full, completed from reference TRBV11-1 and TRBJ1-1, reads EAEVAQSPRYKITEKSQAVAFWCDPISGHATLYWYRQILGQGPELLVQFQDESVVDDSQLPKDRFSAERLKGVDSTLKIQPAELGDSAMYLCASSLEGFEAFFGQGTRLTVV.

DNA of the CDR3: TGTGCCAGCAGCCAAGATAACGGAGTAACGCAGTATTTT. Translating gives CASSQDNGVTQYF. The chain employs TRBV4-2 and TRBJ2-3, with no clear D. V was trimmed by 0 bases and J by 9 bases, leaving 10 bases between them. Germline V lookup: CDR1 LGHNA, CDR2 YNFKEQ. CDR3 length: 13 residues.

The CDR3 DNA reads as TGTGCCAGCAGCTTGGCCTTCTTTTCCTACGAGCAGTACTTC. Translating gives CASSLAFFSYEQYF. This chain uses TRBV5-8 with TRBJ2-7, with D unresolved. Trimming took 0 bases from V and 1 from J, leaving 8 bases between them. The CDR3 sequence is 14 residues long. In germline, CDR1 is SGHTS, CDR2 YDEGEE.

In its sample, this clone was seen a few times. The same CDR3 can be traced to other DNA sequences in this sample. This sequence joins TRBV29-1 and TRBJ2-7; 11 nucleotides line up with TRBD2. The trim removed 7 bases at V and 1 base at J, leaving 3 bases unmatched. The CDR3 has 13 residues. The germline CDR1 and CDR2 sequences are SQVTM and ANQGSEA. DNA for the CDR3: TGCAGCGAACGACTAGCGGGGTCCTACGAGCAGTACTTC. It specifies CSERLAGSYEQYF.

The rearrangement joins TRBV7-9 to TRBJ2-7; TRBD1 matches at 9 bases. J lost 4 bases, V lost 1 base, and 2 bases had no gene match. The CDR3 is 14 amino acids. Germline V gives CDR1 SEHNR, CDR2 FQNEAQ (reference sequence). The CDR3 loop reads CASSLGTGAYEQYF. The CDR3 DNA sequence: TGTGCCAGCAGCTTAGGGACAGGGGCATACGAGCAGTACTTC.

The gene calls are TRBV2 and TRBJ2-4, with D uncertain. V lost 3 bases and J 0 bases, leaving 6 bases between the germline ends. The CDR3 is 14 amino acids. The V gene's germline CDR1 is SNHLY and CDR2 FYNNEI. Here the CDR3 reads CASSDPLAKNIQYF. Written as DNA, the CDR3 is TGTGCCAGCAGTGATCCCTTAGCCAAAAACATTCAGTACTTC.

Regarding this clone: Within the sample, other DNA sequences also encode this same CDR3. The J gene is TRBJ2-3, the V gene TRBV18, with a possible D match to TRBD2 (6 bases). The germline V and J ends were trimmed by 1 base and 0 bases, with 8 bases remaining between them. Germline assignment: CDR1 KGHSH and CDR2 LQKENI. The CDR3 length is 15 residues. CDR3 amino acids: CASSPRGGSTDTQYF. The CDR3, as DNA: TGTGCCAGCTCACCACGGGGAGGCAGCACAGATACGCAGTATTTT. Full variable domain (remainder filled in from reference TRBV18 and TRBJ2-3): NAGVMQNPRHLVRRRGQEARLRCSPMKGHSHVYWYRQLPEEGLKFMVYLQKENIIDESGMPKERFSAEFPKEGPSILRIQQVVRGDSAAYFCASSPRGGSTDTQYFGPGTRLTVL.

CDR3: CASSFDSLVGNTIYF. For the CDR3, the DNA is TGTGCCAGCAGTTTCGACAGCCTCGTGGGAAACACCATATATTTT. V is TRBV28 and J is TRBJ1-3, with a possible D match to TRBD1 (5 bases). CDR1 MDHEN and CDR2 SYDVKM come from the germline V gene. V lost 3 bases and J 4 bases, leaving 13 bases between the germline ends. CDR3 size: 15 residues.

The chain joins TRBV7-9 to TRBJ2-1, with TRBD2 as a possible D gene (5 bases). The length of the CDR3 is 12 residues. Per germline, CDR1 SEHNR and CDR2 FQNEAQ (reference sequence). The V and J ends lost 5 bases and 9 bases respectively, with 11 bases between them. CDR3 sequence reads: CASSALVGEQFF. The CDR3 DNA reads TGTGCCAGCAGCGCACTAGTTGGTGAGCAGTTCTTC.

The chain recombines TRBV4-1 with TRBJ2-7; D perhaps matches TRBD1 (6 bases). V was pared by 2 bases and J by 3 bases, with 14 bases between. This CDR3 contains 15 residues. CDR1 is MGHRA, CDR2 YSYEKL, per germline. The CDR3 loop is CASSQNPGHDYEQYF. DNA for the CDR3: TGCGCCAGCAGCCAAAATCCGGGACATGACTACGAGCAGTACTTC.

The chain uses TRBV6-6 and TRBJ2-1; D is uncertain. With 0 bases removed from V and 7 bases from J, the gap between germline ends came to 10 bases. Germline V gene sequence: CDR1 MNHNY, CDR2 SVGAGI (reference sequence). The length of the CDR3 is 14 residues. Written as DNA, the CDR3 is TGTGCCAGCAGTTACTCGAACTCTAGAAATGAGCAGTTCTTC. Protein: CASSYSNSRNEQFF.

J is TRBJ2-3 and V is TRBV19; D perhaps matches TRBD1 (6 bases). Germline V lookup: CDR1 LNHDA, CDR2 SQIVND (reference sequence). The V end was cut by 5 bases, the J end by 0 bases, with 9 bases between. The CDR3 totals 14 residues. The CDR3 DNA reads as TGTGCCAGTAGTCCTGGACAGAGCACAGATACGCAGTATTTT. This codes for CASSPGQSTDTQYF.

The table lists this clone with a few counts. This chain uses TRBV6-5 with TRBJ2-7; 7 bases fit TRBD1. Germline V gives CDR1 MNHEY, CDR2 SVGAGI. The CDR3 covers 15 residues. Trimming removed 0 bases from V and 3 bases from J; junction bases left unmatched: 5. This CDR3 is CASSYSRQGDYEQYF. CDR3 nucleotides: TGTGCCAGCAGTTACTCGAGACAGGGAGACTACGAGCAGTACTTC.

The gene calls are TRBV27 and TRBJ2-2, with TRBD2 matching over 8 bases. Trimming took 3 bases from V and 1 from J; bases not matched to a gene: 4. The germline gives CDR1 MNHEY, CDR2 SMNVEV (reference sequence). There are 16 residues in the CDR3. The DNA of the CDR3 is TGTGCCAGCAGTTTTTTAGCGGGGTGGAACACCGGGGAGCTGTTTTTT. Amino acid sequence: CASSFLAGWNTGELFF.

The rearrangement uses TRBV11-2 and TRBJ2-2; no clear D. This CDR3 comprises 14 residues. From germline, CDR1 is SGHAT and CDR2 FQNNGV. Between the trimmed V and J ends, which lost 1 base and 6 bases, there was a span of 9 bases. CDR3 region: CASSLGGQAGELFF. The CDR3 coding sequence is TGTGCCAGCAGCTTAGGGGGTCAAGCCGGGGAGCTGTTTTTT.